A single sample is the source of the 27 T cell receptor beta chains below, sequenced in a study of cytomegalovirus exposure and HLA in healthy donors. A multiplex PCR was run with 60 Vbeta primers and 13 Jbeta primers. Here immunoSEQ multiplex PCR was the method, and the copy in TCRdb shows in-frame clones only, minus some. The table shows about 96,000 clones, with approximately 74% occurring only once. Sequencing was done on a sample of PBMCs. Source of these receptors: a woman between 65 and 79 years old in good health and CMV-seropositive.

This rearrangement joins TRBV6-1 to TRBJ2-3; TRBD2 matches 9 bases. This CDR3 is 13 amino acids long. V was pared by 10 bases and J by 1 base, with 3 bases of the junction left unmatched. CDR1 is MNHNS, CDR2 SASEGT, per germline. The CDR3 is CATVAGGTDTQYF. The CDR3 DNA reads TGTGCCACCGTAGCGGGAGGCACAGATACGCAGTATTTT.

The J gene is TRBJ2-2, the V gene TRBV15, with 9 nucleotides matching TRBD1. V shed 3 bases and J 4 bases; nucleotides not matched to a gene: 3. The CDR3 loop spans 15 amino acids. Germline V gives CDR1 LNHNV, CDR2 YYDKDF (reference sequence). The CDR3 nucleotides are TGTGCCACCAGCAGCTGGACAGGGGTCACCGGGGAGCTGTTTTTT. Translated, it gives CATSSWTGVTGELFF.

V usage is TRBV5-1 and J usage is TRBJ2-7; D may be TRBD2 (5 bases). Germline lookup yields CDR1 SGHRS and CDR2 YFSETQ. CDR3 size: 16 residues. The V end lost 0 bases, the J end lost 1 base, and 14 bases lay between the germline ends. The CDR3 loop is CASSLAPAGGSYEQYF. Written as DNA, the CDR3 is TGCGCCAGCAGCTTGGCCCCAGCAGGCGGGTCCTACGAGCAGTACTTC.

CDR3 protein: CASSGTLSSYNEQFF. The DNA of the CDR3 is TGCGCCAGCAGCGGGACACTAAGCTCCTACAATGAGCAGTTCTTC. The chain joins TRBV5-1 to TRBJ2-1; weak D call: TRBD1 (6 bases). Per germline, CDR1 SGHRS and CDR2 YFSETQ. The CDR3 has 15 residues. Trimming left V 4 bases short and J 0 bases short, with 11 bases between.

The chain uses TRBV28 and TRBJ2-5, with 10 bases identical to TRBD2. V lost 5 bases, J lost 2 bases, and 14 bases stayed unmatched. The CDR3 spans 18 residues. Germline V gene sequence: CDR1 MDHEN, CDR2 SYDVKM. CDR3 sequence reads: CASSPWTSGGPTQETQYF. The CDR3 coding sequence is TGTGCCAGCAGTCCTTGGACTAGCGGAGGACCTACGCAAGAGACCCAGTACTTC.

V and J are TRBV5-6 and TRBJ2-3; 8 bases match TRBD1. The germline gives CDR1 SGHDT, CDR2 YYEEEE. The CDR3 consists of 13 residues. V was clipped by 4 bases and J by 8 bases; unmatched bases: 6. CDR3 sequence: CASSPQGAATQYF. CDR3 coding DNA: TGTGCCAGCAGCCCCCAGGGGGCCGCTACGCAGTATTTT.

This clone has more than one count but fewer than ten. The V and J genes are TRBV6-4 and TRBJ2-1; the match to TRBD2 covers 9 bases. CDR3 length equals 17 residues. Germline trimming cut 3 bases from V and 5 bases from J; bases unmatched to any gene: 11. Germline values: CDR1 MRHNA, CDR2 SNTAGT. The CDR3 here is CASSEFAGGPTHNEQFF. The CDR3 DNA reads as TGTGCCAGCAGTGAGTTCGCGGGAGGGCCCACCCACAATGAGCAGTTCTTC.

This chain links TRBV6-1 with TRBJ2-7; 9 bases align to TRBD1. Germline V gives CDR1 MNHNS, CDR2 SASEGT. The CDR3 totals 18 residues. V gave up 0 bases and J gave up 0 bases; unmatched junction bases: 9. CDR3 in amino acids: CASSEAIYGQGSSYEQYF. CDR3 sequence (DNA): TGTGCCAGCAGTGAAGCGATTTACGGACAGGGGAGCTCCTACGAGCAGTACTTC.

In this sample, this clone turned up a few times. This sequence joins TRBV30 and TRBJ2-1; D is possibly TRBD2 (6 bases). V was clipped by 1 base and J by 0 bases, with 16 bases between them. Germline loops: CDR1 GTSNPN, CDR2 SVGIG (reference sequence). The CDR3 spans 17 residues. The CDR3 nucleotides are TGTGCCTGGAGTGGGGATAGCGGTCGCGGCTCCTACAATGAGCAGTTCTTC. Amino acids: CAWSGDSGRGSYNEQFF.

This clone came up a few times. The V gene is TRBV4-2, the J gene TRBJ2-5; D uncertain. The length of the CDR3 is 15 residues. The ends were cut back, 1 base at V and 2 bases at J, with 11 bases in the middle. The germline V gene has CDR1 LGHNA and CDR2 YNFKEQ. DNA for the CDR3: TGTGCCAGCAGCCAAGGAAATGAGCGACAAGAGACCCAGTACTTC. Its translation is CASSQGNERQETQYF.

J is TRBJ2-7 and V is TRBV4-3, with TRBD2 identical over 9 bases. The CDR3 length is 14 residues. V shed 3 bases and J 2 bases; nucleotides not matched to a gene: 2. The germline V gene has CDR1 LGHNA and CDR2 YSLEER. CDR3 in DNA: TGCGCCAGCAGCCACGGACTAGCGACCTACGAGCAGTACTTC. Its protein product is CASSHGLATYEQYF.

V is TRBV28 and J is TRBJ2-7; 7 nucleotides line up with TRBD2. J gave up 0 bases and V 4 bases, and 6 bases lay outside the gene matches. Germline-derived CDR1 and CDR2 are MDHEN and SYDVKM. The CDR3 is 15 amino acids. CDR3 bases: TGTGCCAGCAGTTCGATCGGGGGGAGCTCCTACGAGCAGTACTTC. Encoded protein: CASSSIGGSSYEQYF.

This clone showed up just a few times. V and J are TRBV2 and TRBJ2-2; D uncertain. The CDR3 is made up of 13 amino acids. The germline V and J ends were trimmed by 5 bases and 4 bases, with 8 bases remaining between them. Per the germline V gene, CDR1 is SNHLY and CDR2 is FYNNEI. CDR3 loop: CASSHSPTGELFF. The CDR3 DNA sequence: TGTGCCAGCAGTCACAGCCCCACCGGGGAGCTGTTTTTT. The full variable domain, its missing parts supplied by reference TRBV2 and TRBJ2-2, is EPEVTQTPSHQVTQMGQEVILRCVPISNHLYFYWYRQILGQKVEFLVSFYNNEISEKSEIFDDQFSVERPDGSNFTLKIRSTKLEDSAMYFCASSHSPTGELFFGEGSRLTVL.

This sequence joins TRBV7-8 and TRBJ2-7; TRBD1 aligns across 8 bases. The germline gives CDR1 SGHVS, CDR2 FQNEAQ. J gave up 0 bases and V 3 bases, and 7 bases lay outside the gene matches. The CDR3 is 16 residues long. CDR3 sequence: CASSFNQGAFSYEQYF. The CDR3 DNA reads as TGTGCCAGCAGCTTCAACCAGGGGGCTTTCTCCTACGAGCAGTACTTC.

The chain employs TRBV5-6 and TRBJ2-1; a weak D match, TRBD2 (7 bases). In germline, CDR1 is SGHDT, CDR2 YYEEEE. Trimming shortened V by 2 bases and J by 5 bases, and 14 bases separated the two germline ends. This CDR3 spans 15 amino acids. As DNA, the CDR3 is TGTGCCAGCAGCTTTAGGGGGGGCCGGCACAATGAGCAGTTCTTC. Residues: CASSFRGGRHNEQFF.

This clone was recorded once. This chain joins TRBV5-5 and TRBJ2-1, with D perhaps TRBD2 (6 bases). V was trimmed by 1 base and J by 0 bases, leaving 8 bases between them. The CDR3 spans 15 residues. Germline lookup yields CDR1 SGHKS and CDR2 YYEKEE (reference sequence). CDR3 protein: CASSLRGSSYNEQFF. The DNA for the CDR3 is TGTGCCAGCAGCTTGCGGGGGAGCTCCTACAATGAGCAGTTCTTC.

V usage is TRBV6-5 and J usage is TRBJ1-5; D remains unclear. The CDR3 is made up of 13 amino acids. V lost 5 bases to trimming and J lost 0 bases, with 5 bases between them. Germline V gene sequence: CDR1 MNHEY, CDR2 SVGAGI. CDR3 DNA sequence: TGTGCCAGCAGTGAGTATAGCAATCAGCCCCAGCATTTT. Residues: CASSEYSNQPQHF.

The chain carries TRBV29-1 and TRBJ1-1; TRBD1 aligns across 9 bases. Germline V lookup: CDR1 SQVTM, CDR2 ANQGSEA. J lost 2 bases, V lost 0 bases, and 13 bases had no gene match. The CDR3 runs to 18 residues. CDR3 loop: CSVEDGGQGPRFNTEAFF. The CDR3 coding sequence is TGCAGCGTTGAAGATGGAGGACAGGGGCCTCGATTTAACACTGAAGCTTTCTTT.

The chain recombines TRBV4-2 with TRBJ2-5; TRBD2 might be the D (5 bases). The end of the DNA is better explained by TRBJ2-7, so the J call may be wrong. From germline, CDR1 is LGHNA and CDR2 YNFKEQ. The CDR3 spans 16 residues. For the CDR3, the DNA is TGTGCCAGCAGCCAAGAGACCGAGGGATTCACCTACGAGCAGTACTTC. Protein: CASSQETEGFTYEQYF.

V is TRBV27 and J is TRBJ2-7; 11 nucleotides align to TRBD1. V gave up 5 bases and J gave up 7 bases; unmatched junction bases: 10. Germline loops: CDR1 MNHEY, CDR2 SMNVEV (reference sequence). The CDR3 consists of 15 residues. The CDR3 coding sequence is TGTGCCAGCAGTCAAGGACAGGGGGCTTTTGGGGAGCAGTACTTC. Its protein product is CASSQGQGAFGEQYF.

This clone was observed a single time. This CDR3 is CASSLGPQGSISRYF. In nucleotides, the CDR3 is TGTGCCAGCAGCTTAGGCCCTCAGGGGTCGATTAGTCGGTACTTC. This chain joins TRBV11-2 and TRBJ2-7, with D perhaps TRBD1 (6 bases). This CDR3 is 15 amino acids long. The V end lost 1 base, the J end lost 12 bases, and 22 bases lay between the germline ends. Per germline, CDR1 SGHAT and CDR2 FQNNGV.

This clone was seen more than once but under ten times. The chain joins TRBV14 to TRBJ2-5; 12 bases are shared with TRBD2. The CDR3 extends over 16 amino acids. CDR1 and CDR2 (germline): SGHDN, FVKESK. The junction had 8 bases not matched to a gene; V was cut back by 4 bases and J by 5 bases. The CDR3 DNA sequence: TGTGCCAGCAGCCTTACTAGCGGGGGGCGGAAGGAGACCCAGTACTTC. This translates into CASSLTSGGRKETQYF.

This clone was recorded only once. An end of the junction differs from the germline gene, which may be a read error. This rearrangement joins TRBV7-7 to TRBJ2-1; 8 positions agree with TRBD2. The CDR3 sequence is 15 residues long. Germline-derived CDR1 and CDR2 are SSHAT and FNYEAQ (reference sequence). CDR3 loop: CASSRQSGSGHEQFF. CDR3 coding DNA: TGTGCTAGCAGCCGTCAAAGCGGGAGCGGCCATGAGCAGTTCTTC.

The gene calls are TRBV7-2 and TRBJ2-7; TRBD1 matches at 8 bases. Germline-derived CDR1 and CDR2 are SGHTA and FQGNSA. Trimming at V came to 0 bases and at J to 3 bases, leaving 4 bases not matched to a gene. The CDR3 contains 15 residues. The CDR3 nucleotides read TGTGCCAGCAGCTTAGCCCCAGGGGGCAGCTACGAGCAGTACTTC. This translates into CASSLAPGGSYEQYF.

This chain links TRBV7-6 with TRBJ2-3; 9 bases fit TRBD1. The length of the CDR3 is 14 residues. Germline V gives CDR1 SGHVS, CDR2 FNYEAQ. The V segment lost 5 bases and the J segment 3 bases; nucleotides outside the gene matches: 3. The CDR3 protein is CASSRQGGTDTQYF. DNA for the CDR3: TGTGCCAGCAGCCGACAGGGGGGGACAGATACGCAGTATTTT. The full variable domain, with the rest looked up from reference TRBV7-6 and TRBJ2-3, is GAGVSQSPRYKVTKRGQDVALRCDPISGHVSLYWYRQALGQGPEFLTYFNYEAQQDKSGLPNDRFSAERPEGSISTLTIQRTEQRDSAMYRCASSRQGGTDTQYFGPGTRLTVL.

The genes are TRBV19 and TRBJ1-4, with a possible D match to TRBD1 (5 bases). V was shortened by 8 bases and J by 4 bases, with 11 bases between the two germline ends. CDR1 and CDR2 from the germline V gene are LNHDA and SQIVND (reference sequence). The CDR3 is 13 amino acids. The CDR3 region has the DNA TGTGCCAGTCATCGCGGGGGTAATGAAAAACTGTTTTTT. Translating gives CASHRGGNEKLFF.

In regard to this clone: Mismatch with germline at one junction end may stem from a read error. The chain employs TRBV5-1 and TRBJ1-1; D is perhaps TRBD1 (5 bases). CDR1 is SGHRS and CDR2 is YFSETQ in the germline V gene. CDR3 length: 15 residues. CDR3 sequence: CASSSLGQVTTEAFF. The DNA for the CDR3 is TGCGCCAGTAGCTCCTTGGGGCAGGTTACCACTGAAGCTTTCTTT.